This TCR beta chain stems from a study of blood T cell repertoires in COVID-19. Study-wide context: The samples span acute and convalescent COVID-19 from the United States, Italy and Spain. PBMCs, B-cell-depleted T cells, or T cells were the source of the cDNA or gDNA that made up the material.

Germline lookup yields CDR1 LNHDA and CDR2 SQIVND (reference sequence). V was trimmed by 7 bases and J by 3 bases, leaving 21 bases between them. This CDR3 is built from 16 residues. As processed by the authors: Amplifying reference gene primers gave estimates of nucleated cell counts. Clones were sequenced by immunoSEQ multiplex PCR, and TCRdb holds only the in-frame ones, with some missing. The D gene and trimming were derived from the DNA, and the V and J assignments and clone size from that table. The profile covers 200,000 to 300,000 clones, with around four fifths appearing a single time and around 6.4% taken by the ten largest.

Sequences were obtained from peripheral blood. The sequence was obtained from an older woman with active or convalescent COVID-19. The rearrangement joins TRBV19 to TRBJ1-1, with a weak D call TRBD1 (5 bases). The CDR3 protein is CASTPNRLWSHTEAFF. CDR3 sequence (DNA): TGTGCCAGTACCCCCAACAGGCTTTGGTCCCACACTGAAGCTTTCTTT.